A selection of T cell receptor beta chains follows, all from one sample in a study of blood T cell repertoires in COVID-19. Repertoires were generated with immunoSEQ multiplex PCR, while TCRdb's copy carries only in-frame clones and drops some. The data contain tens of thousands of clones, about 78% of them singletons. Sequenced material: peripheral blood. The receptors come from a man at least 80 years old with acute or convalescent COVID-19. The CDR3 runs from the conserved cysteine through the conserved F or W. Each record gives: V gene, J gene, D gene, clone size, CDR3 protein, CDR3 DNA. D genes are given only for firm matches. Size is omitted from some rows. Given values are once, few, many or a class for expanded clones.

V gene: TRBV5-1
J gene: TRBJ2-5
D gene: -
clone size: -
CDR3 protein: CASSQTGLKETQYF
CDR3 DNA: TGCGCCAGCAGCCAAACAGGGTTAAAAGAGACCCAGTACTTC

V gene: TRBV11-3
J gene: TRBJ1-2
D gene: TRBD1
clone size: -
CDR3 protein: CASSAGTGSANYGYTF
CDR3 DNA: TGTGCCAGCAGCGCCGGGACAGGGTCCGCTAACTATGGCTACACCTTC

V gene: TRBV19
J gene: TRBJ1-2
D gene: -
clone size: -
CDR3 protein: CASSMNINYGYTF
CDR3 DNA: TGTGCCAGTAGTATGAACATAAACTATGGCTACACCTTC

V gene: TRBV2
J gene: TRBJ1-2
D gene: -
clone size: -
CDR3 protein: CASLDSGYTF
CDR3 DNA: TGTGCCAGCCTCGACAGTGGCTACACCTTC

V gene: TRBV5-1
J gene: TRBJ2-7
D gene: -
clone size: -
CDR3 protein: CASKAQDSRILTYEQYF
CDR3 DNA: TGCGCCAGCAAAGCGCAGGACAGCAGAATCCTTACCTACGAGCAGTACTTC

V gene: TRBV7-9
J gene: TRBJ2-7
D gene: TRBD1
clone size: few
CDR3 protein: CASSPRTGHYEQYF
CDR3 DNA: TGTGCCAGCAGCCCGCGGACAGGCCACTACGAGCAGTACTTC

V gene: TRBV2
J gene: TRBJ1-2
D gene: -
clone size: -
CDR3 protein: CASSPPAADRKRPYGYTF
CDR3 DNA: TGTGCCAGCAGCCCGCCGGCGGCCGACAGGAAACGACCCTATGGCTACACCTTC

V gene: TRBV6-5
J gene: TRBJ1-5
D gene: TRBD1
clone size: -
CDR3 protein: CASSFHRGGQPQHF
CDR3 DNA: TGTGCCAGCAGTTTTCACAGGGGTGGTCAGCCCCAGCATTTT

V gene: TRBV3-1/TRBV3-2
J gene: TRBJ2-4
D gene: -
clone size: -
CDR3 protein: CASSLSKGGKNIQYF
CDR3 DNA: TGTGCCAGCAGTTTGAGTAAAGGAGGCAAAAACATTCAGTACTTC

V gene: TRBV6-5
J gene: TRBJ1-3
D gene: -
clone size: -
CDR3 protein: CASSYSADSNTIYF
CDR3 DNA: TGTGCCAGCAGTTACTCGGCGGACTCAAACACCATATATTTT

V gene: TRBV6-5
J gene: TRBJ1-1
D gene: -
clone size: -
CDR3 protein: CASSYPSSNTEAFF
CDR3 DNA: TGTGCCAGCAGTTACCCCAGTTCAAACACTGAAGCTTTCTTT

V gene: TRBV3-1/TRBV3-2
J gene: TRBJ1-2
D gene: -
clone size: -
CDR3 protein: CASSQPGGYTF
CDR3 DNA: TGTGCCAGCAGCCAGCCGGGTGGCTACACCTTC

V gene: TRBV6-5
J gene: TRBJ2-7
D gene: TRBD1
clone size: -
CDR3 protein: CASNPGQGGREQYF
CDR3 DNA: TGTGCCAGCAACCCGGGACAGGGAGGCCGCGAGCAGTACTTC

V gene: TRBV19
J gene: TRBJ2-3
D gene: -
clone size: -
CDR3 protein: CASRHGLTDTQYF
CDR3 DNA: TGTGCCAGTAGACACGGACTGACAGATACGCAGTATTTT

V gene: TRBV5-4
J gene: TRBJ2-4
D gene: -
clone size: -
CDR3 protein: CASTVGGRQNIQYF
CDR3 DNA: TGTGCCAGCACCGTAGGGGGACGGCAAAACATTCAGTACTTC

V gene: TRBV11-2
J gene: TRBJ2-5
D gene: TRBD1
clone size: -
CDR3 protein: CASSVDREETQYF
CDR3 DNA: TGTGCCAGCAGCGTGGACAGGGAAGAGACCCAGTACTTC

V gene: TRBV5-1
J gene: TRBJ1-1
D gene: TRBD1
clone size: -
CDR3 protein: CASSLSRGTVNTEAFF
CDR3 DNA: TGCGCCAGCAGCTTGTCTCGGGGGACAGTGAACACTGAAGCTTTCTTT

V gene: TRBV5-1
J gene: TRBJ2-3
D gene: TRBD2
clone size: -
CDR3 protein: CASSLVGTSGPTDTQYF
CDR3 DNA: TGCGCCAGCAGCTTGGTCGGGACTAGCGGCCCGACAGATACGCAGTATTTT

V gene: TRBV18
J gene: TRBJ2-7
D gene: -
clone size: -
CDR3 protein: CASSRDYEQYF
CDR3 DNA: TGTGCCAGCTCCAGGGACTACGAGCAGTACTTC

V gene: TRBV5-6
J gene: TRBJ2-7
D gene: TRBD1
clone size: few
CDR3 protein: CASTPTLGQGDYEQYF
CDR3 DNA: TGTGCCAGCACCCCAACCTTGGGACAGGGGGACTACGAGCAGTACTTC

V gene: TRBV24-1
J gene: TRBJ2-3
D gene: -
clone size: -
CDR3 protein: CATSDLGGMGADTQYF
CDR3 DNA: TGTGCCACCAGTGATTTAGGCGGGATGGGGGCAGATACGCAGTATTTT

V gene: TRBV9
J gene: TRBJ2-2
D gene: TRBD1
clone size: -
CDR3 protein: CASSVAQAGGDTGELFF
CDR3 DNA: TGTGCCAGCAGCGTAGCTCAGGCAGGGGGCGACACCGGGGAGCTGTTTTTT

V gene: TRBV19
J gene: TRBJ1-4
D gene: -
clone size: -
CDR3 protein: CASSQGIGARLFF
CDR3 DNA: TGTGCCAGTTCACAGGGTATAGGGGCTAGGCTGTTTTTT

V gene: TRBV3-1/TRBV3-2
J gene: TRBJ1-4
D gene: -
clone size: -
CDR3 protein: CASSLKEAGTNEKLFF
CDR3 DNA: TGTGCCAGCAGCCTCAAAGAGGCCGGGACTAATGAAAAACTGTTTTTT

V gene: TRBV11-2
J gene: TRBJ1-1
D gene: TRBD1
clone size: -
CDR3 protein: CASSQGRDRGRPLDTEAFF
CDR3 DNA: TGTGCCAGCAGCCAGGGTCGGGACAGGGGCCGCCCCTTGGACACTGAAGCTTTCTTT

V gene: TRBV19
J gene: TRBJ2-7
D gene: -
clone size: once
CDR3 protein: CASSIVYTGDGAPWEQYF
CDR3 DNA: TGTGCCAGTAGTATAGTTTATACGGGGGACGGCGCTCCGTGGGAGCAGTACTTC

V gene: TRBV3-1/TRBV3-2
J gene: TRBJ1-6
D gene: -
clone size: -
CDR3 protein: CASRKQDNSPLHF
CDR3 DNA: TGTGCCAGCAGAAAACAGGATAATTCACCCCTCCACTTT

V gene: TRBV5-8
J gene: TRBJ2-7
D gene: TRBD2
clone size: -
CDR3 protein: CASSHGRGRAHEQYF
CDR3 DNA: TGTGCCAGCAGCCACGGACGAGGGAGGGCCCACGAGCAGTACTTC

V gene: TRBV5-6
J gene: TRBJ2-3
D gene: TRBD2
clone size: -
CDR3 protein: CASSPSGGAIDTQYF
CDR3 DNA: TGTGCCAGCAGCCCCAGCGGGGGGGCTATAGATACGCAGTATTTT

V gene: TRBV5-1
J gene: TRBJ2-6
D gene: -
clone size: -
CDR3 protein: CASSIAIVGANVLTF
CDR3 DNA: TGCGCCAGCAGCATAGCGATTGTCGGGGCCAACGTCCTGACTTTC

V gene: TRBV5-1
J gene: TRBJ1-5
D gene: TRBD1
clone size: -
CDR3 protein: CASSLGDRWEQPQHF
CDR3 DNA: TGCGCCAGCAGCTTGGGGGACAGGTGGGAGCAGCCCCAGCATTTT

V gene: TRBV29-1
J gene: TRBJ2-1
D gene: TRBD2
clone size: -
CDR3 protein: CSVELTSGRYNEQFF
CDR3 DNA: TGCAGCGTTGAGCTTACTAGCGGTCGTTACAATGAGCAGTTCTTC

V gene: TRBV6-5
J gene: TRBJ1-3
D gene: -
clone size: -
CDR3 protein: CASMNGGSGNTIYF
CDR3 DNA: TGTGCCAGCATGAACGGCGGATCAGGAAACACCATATATTTT